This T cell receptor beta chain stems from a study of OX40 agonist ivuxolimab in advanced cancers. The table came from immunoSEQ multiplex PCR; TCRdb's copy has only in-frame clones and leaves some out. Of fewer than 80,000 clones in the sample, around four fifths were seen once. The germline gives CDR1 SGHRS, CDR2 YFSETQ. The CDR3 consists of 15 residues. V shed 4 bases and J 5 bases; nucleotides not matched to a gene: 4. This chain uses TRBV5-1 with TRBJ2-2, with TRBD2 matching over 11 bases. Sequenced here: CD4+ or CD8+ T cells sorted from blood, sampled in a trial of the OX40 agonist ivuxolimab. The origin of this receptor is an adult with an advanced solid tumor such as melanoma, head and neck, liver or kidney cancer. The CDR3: CASSTIAGGTGELFF. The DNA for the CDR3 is TGCGCCAGCAGCACCATAGCGGGAGGGACCGGGGAGCTGTTTTTT.